Below, 22 T cell receptor beta chains from the same sample are listed, as sequenced in a study of Graves' ophthalmopathy and Graves' hyperthyroidism (dated by TCRdb to 2016 to 2019). The instrument given in TCRdb is Illumina HiSeq 2000. For repertoire sequencing, the TCR beta CDR3 regions were amplified from RNA transcripts. A first-round RT-PCR used HTBI primers with the Qiagen OneStep RT-PCR kit, followed by a second-round multiplex PCR, size selection and purification. The public reads were reanalyzed by TCRdb: fastp trimming at Q25, MiXCR alignment, in-frame beta chains only. Each record represents a unique CDR3 protein, reported with the most common genes and DNA among its rows. Recorded for this sample are hundreds of thousands of distinct CDR3 sequences; about 20% of them occurred a single time. More than 5.5% of the sample goes to the ten largest clones. Sequenced: peripheral blood. The receptor source for this set is a woman under 30 with stable Graves' hyperthyroidism. Some clones in this sample may be carry-over from other donors' samples. Donor details come from another sample of the same person, matched by shared clones.

This clonotype was seen ten or more times. The V call is TRBV6-1, the J call TRBJ1-1; D perhaps matches TRBD1 (6 bases). Trimming took off 10 bases at V and 1 base at J, with 13 bases between the two ends. The CDR3 runs to 13 residues. Germline CDR1 is MNHNS and CDR2 is SASEGT. DNA for the CDR3: TGTGCCACTTTACAGGGCTCGAACACTGAAGCTTTCTTT. Protein: CATLQGSNTEAFF.

This clonotype was recorded at least ten times. The V and J genes are TRBV27 and TRBJ1-1, with D unclear. Trimming left V 2 bases short and J 3 bases short, with 13 bases between. The germline V gene has CDR1 MNHEY and CDR2 SMNVEV (reference sequence). CDR3 size: 15 residues. CDR3 in amino acids: CASSLSGVVDTEAFF. In nucleotides, the CDR3 is TGTGCCAGCAGTTTAAGCGGGGTGGTGGACACTGAAGCTTTCTTT.

This clonotype was seen many times. The rearrangement joins TRBV6-1 to TRBJ2-5; a weak D match, TRBD1 (6 bases). The germline V gene has CDR1 MNHNS and CDR2 SASEGT. The V end was cut by 1 base, the J end by 2 bases, with 17 bases between. The CDR3 has 17 residues. CDR3 coding DNA: TGTGCCAGCAGTGAAGGGGCTACAGGGCCCGGACAAGAGACCCAGTACTTC. Translated, it gives CASSEGATGPGQETQYF.

This clonotype was seen many times. The chain couples TRBV29-1 to TRBJ1-1; weak D call: TRBD1 (6 bases). Trimming cost V 7 bases and J 7 bases, with 16 bases left between them. The CDR3 runs to 12 residues. Germline V gene sequence: CDR1 SQVTM, CDR2 ANQGSEA. The CDR3 sequence is CSGTQGRGEAFF. Here the CDR3 DNA reads TGCAGCGGGACACAGGGAAGGGGTGAAGCTTTCTTT.

V and J are TRBV11-3 and TRBJ2-7; 7 bases are a match to TRBD2. V lost 5 bases, J lost 2 bases, and 9 bases stayed unmatched. Germline values: CDR1 SGHNT, CDR2 YENEEA. The CDR3 sequence is 15 residues long. In DNA, the CDR3 is TGTGCCAGCAGCCTCCCTGCTAGCGGACCCTACGAGCAGTACTTC. It encodes CASSLPASGPYEQYF.

A single count supports this clonotype. A read error may account for a junction end that differs from germline. The chain has TRBV14 and TRBJ1-3; no firm D call. CDR3 length equals 14 residues. Germline V gene lookup returns CDR1 SGHDN and CDR2 FVKESK. The CDR3 coding sequence is TGTGCCAGCAGCCCGCCTGTTTCTGGAAACACCATATGTTTT. It translates to CASSPPVSGNTICF.

The sample holds many counts of this clonotype. At one boundary the junction diverges from the germline segment, which might be a read error. J is TRBJ1-1 and V is TRBV29-1, with TRBD1 matching over 7 bases. The CDR3 loop spans 14 amino acids. Per germline, CDR1 SQVTM and CDR2 ANQGSEA. The CDR3 loop is CSVEEGAGGTEAFF. CDR3 bases: TGCAGCGTCGAAGAGGGGGCGGGGGGGACTGAAGCTTTCTTT.

In this sample, this clonotype turned up many times. CDR3 sequence (DNA): TGTGCCAGCAGTGAAGCGAGGAGACAAGCTCGCTATGGCTACACCTTC. Protein product: CASSEARRQARYGYTF. The chain links TRBV6-1 to TRBJ1-2; D unclear. V was pared by 0 bases and J by 4 bases, with 15 bases between. This CDR3 is built from 16 residues. CDR1 and CDR2 (germline): MNHNS, SASEGT.

This clonotype was detected ten times or more. The gene calls are TRBV12-3 or TRBV12-4 and TRBJ1-1; possible D gene TRBD1, 6 bases. This CDR3 is built from 17 residues. V lost 5 bases and J lost 6, with 25 bases in between. The CDR3 sequence is CASSPGDGGPGVAEAFF. In DNA, the CDR3 is TGTGCCAGCAGTCCCGGGGACGGGGGGCCGGGTGTCGCTGAAGCTTTCTTT.

This clonotype showed up many times. V is TRBV28 and J is TRBJ2-7, with 12 bases aligning to TRBD1. Germline V gene lookup returns CDR1 MDHEN and CDR2 SYDVKM. The length of the CDR3 is 15 residues. V shed 6 bases and J 7 bases; nucleotides not matched to a gene: 10. The DNA for the CDR3 is TGTGCCAGCAGACTCGGGACAGGGGGCTACTGGGAGCAGTACTTC. It is translated as CASRLGTGGYWEQYF.

As regards this clonotype: At one boundary the junction diverges from the germline segment, which might be a read error. The gene calls are TRBV27 and TRBJ2-4; 9 bases line up with TRBD2. The CDR3 is 17 amino acids. CDR1 and CDR2 (germline): MNHEY, SMNVEV (reference sequence). The CDR3 DNA is TGTGCCAGCAGCAGATGGGGGCAGGGACTAGCCAAAAACATTAAGTACTTC. This codes for CASSRWGQGLAKNIKYF.

This clonotype has ten or more counts. This rearrangement joins TRBV30 to TRBJ1-1; 7 bases line up with TRBD1. CDR1 and CDR2 from the germline V gene are GTSNPN and SVGIG (reference sequence). V lost 5 bases to trimming and J lost 5 bases; unmatched junction nucleotides: 11. CDR3 size: 14 residues. DNA for the CDR3: TGTGCCTGGGGCGACAGGGCCCGGGGAACTGAAGCTTTCTTT. It yields the protein CAWGDRARGTEAFF.

About this clonotype: Given a much more abundant clone one base away, this may be a read error. V and J are TRBV5-4 and TRBJ1-5, with 8 bases that match TRBD1. The CDR3 extends over 15 amino acids. Germline lookup yields CDR1 SGHNT and CDR2 YYREEE (reference sequence). V was clipped by 5 bases and J by 8 bases; unmatched bases: 12. The CDR3 loop reads CASRSEPGGMEPQHF. The DNA of the CDR3 is TGTGCCAGCAGATCCGAGCCAGGGGGCATGGAGCCCCAGCATTTT.

This clonotype was recorded many times. V is TRBV27 and J is TRBJ2-5; 13 bases fit TRBD2. The CDR3 has 17 residues. CDR1 is MNHEY, CDR2 SMNVEV, per germline (reference sequence). Germline trimming cut 6 bases from V and 5 bases from J; bases unmatched to any gene: 12. CDR3: CASSLITSGGAVETQYF. The CDR3 nucleotides read TGTGCCAGCAGCTTAATCACTAGCGGGGGGGCCGTCGAGACCCAGTACTTC.

This clonotype has a count of ten or more. The chain is built from TRBV27 and TRBJ2-5; 7 bases are shared with TRBD2. The CDR3 is made up of 15 amino acids. V gave up 7 bases and J gave up 1 base; unmatched junction bases: 9. Germline CDR1 is MNHEY and CDR2 is SMNVEV (reference sequence). CDR3 coding DNA: TGTGCCAGCAACTCACAAGGGAGGGCCCAAGAGACCCAGTACTTC. Amino acids: CASNSQGRAQETQYF.

The genes are TRBV10-3 and TRBJ1-2, with D possibly TRBD1 on 5 matching bases. The CDR3 is made up of 16 amino acids. The germline V gene has CDR1 ENHRY and CDR2 SYGVKD. The V and J ends lost 4 bases and 4 bases respectively, with 19 bases between them. CDR3 nucleotide sequence: TGTGCCATCAGTGGGACGGGGCAGTCACAACCCTATGGCTACACCTTC. Its translation is CAISGTGQSQPYGYTF.

This clonotype was seen repeatedly, ten times or more. CDR3 bases: TGTGCCAGCAGCTCCCTGGGACCGAACACTGAAGCTTTCTTT. Protein: CASSSLGPNTEAFF. V and J are TRBV7-3 and TRBJ1-1, with D maybe TRBD1 (5 bases). The V and J ends lost 4 bases and 1 base respectively, with 10 bases between them. The CDR3 totals 14 residues. Germline loops: CDR1 SGHTA, CDR2 FQGTGA.

This chain connects TRBV12-5 to TRBJ1-2; D is undetermined. Germline-derived CDR1 and CDR2 are LGHNT and FRNRAP. The CDR3 is 14 amino acids. Trimming took off 1 base at V and 7 bases at J, with 13 bases between the two ends. CDR3 protein: CASGLDEGLGGYTF. The CDR3 DNA reads TGTGCTAGTGGTTTGGACGAGGGTCTAGGTGGCTACACCTTC.

At least ten counts were recorded for this clonotype. The chain is built from TRBV6-1 and TRBJ1-1; a possible D gene is TRBD1 (5 bases). Germline CDR1 MNHNS, CDR2 SASEGT. This CDR3 region has 15 residues. Trimming stripped 3 bases from V and 0 bases from J, with 11 bases between. The CDR3, as DNA: TGTGCCAGCAGTGAGGGTCAGGGAATGAACACTGAAGCTTTCTTT. Protein product: CASSEGQGMNTEAFF.

This clonotype was picked up many times. J is TRBJ1-2 and V is TRBV7-9, with D unclear. The CDR3 has 11 amino acids. The ends were cut back, 5 bases at V and 9 bases at J, with 10 bases in the middle. Germline V gene sequence: CDR1 SEHNR, CDR2 FQNEAQ (reference sequence). The CDR3 loop is CASSRARSYTF. CDR3 bases: TGTGCCAGCAGCCGGGCCAGGAGCTACACCTTC.

The V call is TRBV12-5, the J call TRBJ1-2; D unresolved. Between the trimmed V and J ends, which lost 1 base and 0 bases, there was a span of 24 bases. The CDR3 consists of 20 residues. In germline, CDR1 is LGHNT, CDR2 FRNRAP. The CDR3 coding sequence is TGTGCTAGTGGTTTGGAAACGAGCTCCCGAGCGCGGGTGGCTAACTATGGCTACACCTTC. Amino acid sequence: CASGLETSSRARVANYGYTF.

This clonotype was detected ten times or more. V is TRBV13 and J is TRBJ1-2, with D possibly being TRBD1 (6 bases). The CDR3 length is 13 residues. Germline loops: CDR1 PRHDT, CDR2 FYEKMQ (reference sequence). Deletions cut 5 bases from V and 3 bases from J, with 10 bases between. In DNA, the CDR3 is TGTGCCAGCAGCCGAGGGACATACTATGGCTACACCTTC. Translated, it gives CASSRGTYYGYTF.